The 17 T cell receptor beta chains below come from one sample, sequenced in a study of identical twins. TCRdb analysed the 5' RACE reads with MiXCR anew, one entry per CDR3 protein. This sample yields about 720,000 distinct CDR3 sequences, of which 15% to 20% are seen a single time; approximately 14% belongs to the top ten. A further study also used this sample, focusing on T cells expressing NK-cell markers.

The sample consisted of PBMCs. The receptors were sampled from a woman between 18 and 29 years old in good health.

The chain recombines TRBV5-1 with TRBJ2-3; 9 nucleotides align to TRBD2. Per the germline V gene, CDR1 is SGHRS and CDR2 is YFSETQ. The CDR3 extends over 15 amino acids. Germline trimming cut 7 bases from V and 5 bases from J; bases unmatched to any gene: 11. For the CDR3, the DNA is TGCGCCAGCTGGATGATGGCGGGGGGGAGAGATACGCAGTATTTT. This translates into CASWMMAGGRDTQYF.

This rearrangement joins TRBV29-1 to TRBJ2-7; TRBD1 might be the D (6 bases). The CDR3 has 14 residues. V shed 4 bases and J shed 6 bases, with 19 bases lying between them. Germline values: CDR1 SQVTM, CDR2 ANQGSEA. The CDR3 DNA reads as TGCAGCGTTGCTTCTCTGGACAGCAAACTCGAGCAGTACTTC. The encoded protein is CSVASLDSKLEQYF.

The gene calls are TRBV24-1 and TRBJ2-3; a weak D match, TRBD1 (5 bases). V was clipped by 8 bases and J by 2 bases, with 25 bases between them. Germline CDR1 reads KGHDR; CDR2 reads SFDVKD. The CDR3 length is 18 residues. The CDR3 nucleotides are TGTGCCACCATTCCAGGGATTCCCCGTCTTCCTCACACAGATACGCAGTATTTT. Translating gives CATIPGIPRLPHTDTQYF.

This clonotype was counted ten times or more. CDR3 residues: CASSPRQGLNEKLFF. The DNA for the CDR3 is TGTGCCAGCAGTCCCCGACAGGGTCTTAATGAAAAACTGTTTTTT. The chain employs TRBV12-3 or TRBV12-4 and TRBJ1-4, with 7 nucleotides matching TRBD1. V gave up 5 bases and J gave up 4 bases; unmatched junction bases: 7. The CDR3 runs 15 residues.

The CDR3 coding sequence is TGCGCCAGCGGATTTCAAGGGGATGCGTACTATGGCTACACCTTC. Amino acids: CASGFQGDAYYGYTF. This chain joins TRBV4-1 and TRBJ1-2; possible D gene TRBD1, 5 bases. The germline V gene has CDR1 MGHRA and CDR2 YSYEKL. CDR3 length equals 15 residues. Trimming took 8 bases from V and 3 from J, leaving 19 bases between them.

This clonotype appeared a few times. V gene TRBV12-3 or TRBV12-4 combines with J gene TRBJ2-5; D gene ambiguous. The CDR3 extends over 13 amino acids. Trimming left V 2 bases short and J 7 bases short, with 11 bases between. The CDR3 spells CASSLTFFGTQYF. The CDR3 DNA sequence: TGTGCCAGCAGTTTAACGTTCTTTGGGACCCAGTACTTC.

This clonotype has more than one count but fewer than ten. CDR3: CASSLFPREEGNEQFF. The CDR3 coding sequence is TGTGCCAGCAGCTTATTCCCGCGGGAGGAGGGCAATGAGCAGTTCTTC. The chain uses TRBV7-2 and TRBJ2-1; 8 bases agree with TRBD2. V lost 2 bases and J lost 6; bases outside the gene matches: 9. The CDR3 has 16 amino acids. Per the germline V gene, CDR1 is SGHTA and CDR2 is FQGNSA.

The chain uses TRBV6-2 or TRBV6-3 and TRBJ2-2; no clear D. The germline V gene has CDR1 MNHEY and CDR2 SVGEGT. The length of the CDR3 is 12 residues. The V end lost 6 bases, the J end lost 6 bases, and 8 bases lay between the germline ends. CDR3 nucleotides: TGTGCCAGCAGCTGGCGCCCCGGGGAGCTGTTTTTT. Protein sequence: CASSWRPGELFF.

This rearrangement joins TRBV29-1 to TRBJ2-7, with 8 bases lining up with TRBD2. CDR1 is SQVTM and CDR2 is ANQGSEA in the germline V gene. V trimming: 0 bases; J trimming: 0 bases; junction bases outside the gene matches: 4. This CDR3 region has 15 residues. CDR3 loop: CSVEDSGTSSYEQYF. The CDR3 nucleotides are TGCAGCGTTGAAGATTCAGGGACTAGCTCCTACGAGCAGTACTTC.

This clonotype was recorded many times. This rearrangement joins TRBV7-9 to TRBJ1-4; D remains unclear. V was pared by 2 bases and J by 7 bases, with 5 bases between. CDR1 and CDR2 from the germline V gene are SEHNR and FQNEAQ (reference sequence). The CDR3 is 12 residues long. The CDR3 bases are TGTGCCAGCAGCTTACAGCTTGAAAAACTGTTTTTT. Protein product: CASSLQLEKLFF.

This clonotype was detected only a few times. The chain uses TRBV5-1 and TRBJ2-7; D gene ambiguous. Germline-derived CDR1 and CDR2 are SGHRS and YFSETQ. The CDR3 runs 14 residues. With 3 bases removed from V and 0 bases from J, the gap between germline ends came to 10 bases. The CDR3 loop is CASSSDGTSYEQYF. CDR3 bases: TGCGCCAGCAGCTCCGACGGTACCTCCTACGAGCAGTACTTC.

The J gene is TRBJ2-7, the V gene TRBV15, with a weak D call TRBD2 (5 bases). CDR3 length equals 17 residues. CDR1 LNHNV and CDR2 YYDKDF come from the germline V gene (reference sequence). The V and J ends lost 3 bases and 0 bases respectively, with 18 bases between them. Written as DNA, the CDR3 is TGTGCCACCAGCAGCTATGGACGCGGAACTAGCTCCTACGAGCAGTACTTC. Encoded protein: CATSSYGRGTSSYEQYF. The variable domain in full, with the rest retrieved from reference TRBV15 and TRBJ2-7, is DAMVIQNPRYQVTQFGKPVTLSCSQTLNHNVMYWYQQKSSQAPKLLFHYYDKDFNNEADTPDNFQSRRPNTSFCFLDIRSPGLGDTAMYLCATSSYGRGTSSYEQYFGPGTRLTVT.

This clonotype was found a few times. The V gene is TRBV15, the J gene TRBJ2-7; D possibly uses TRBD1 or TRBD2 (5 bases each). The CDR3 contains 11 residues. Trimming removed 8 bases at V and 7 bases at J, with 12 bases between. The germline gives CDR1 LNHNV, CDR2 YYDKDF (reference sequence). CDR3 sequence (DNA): TGTGCCACCGGGGACCAATGGGAGCAGTACTTC. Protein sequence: CATGDQWEQYF.

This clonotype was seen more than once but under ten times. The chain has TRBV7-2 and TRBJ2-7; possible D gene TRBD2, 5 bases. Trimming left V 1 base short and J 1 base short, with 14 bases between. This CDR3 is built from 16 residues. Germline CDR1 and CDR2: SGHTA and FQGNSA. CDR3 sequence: CASSLESSTLSYEQYF. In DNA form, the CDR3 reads TGTGCCAGCAGCTTAGAGTCTAGCACCCTGTCCTACGAGCAGTACTTC. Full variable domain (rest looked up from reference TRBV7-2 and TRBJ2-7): GAGVSQSPSNKVTEKGKDVELRCDPISGHTALYWYRQSLGQGLEFLIYFQGNSAPDKSGLPSDRFSAERTGGSVSTLTIQRTQQEDSAVYLCASSLESSTLSYEQYFGPGTRLTVT.

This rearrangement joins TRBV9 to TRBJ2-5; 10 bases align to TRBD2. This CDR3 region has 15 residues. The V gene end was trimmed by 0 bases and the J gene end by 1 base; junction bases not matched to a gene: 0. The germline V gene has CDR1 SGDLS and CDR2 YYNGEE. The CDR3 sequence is CASSVASGGQETQYF. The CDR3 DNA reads TGTGCCAGCAGCGTAGCTAGCGGGGGCCAAGAGACCCAGTACTTC. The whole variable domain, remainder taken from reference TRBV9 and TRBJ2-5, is DSGVTQTPKHLITATGQRVTLRCSPRSGDLSVYWYQQSLDQGLQFLIQYYNGEERAKGNILERFSAQQFPDLHSELNLSSLELGDSALYFCASSVASGGQETQYFGPGTRLLVL.

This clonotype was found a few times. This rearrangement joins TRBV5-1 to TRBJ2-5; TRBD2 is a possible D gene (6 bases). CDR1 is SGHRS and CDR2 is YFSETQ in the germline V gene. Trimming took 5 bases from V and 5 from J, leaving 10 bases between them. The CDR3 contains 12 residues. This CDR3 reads CASRGLGETQYF. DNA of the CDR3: TGCGCCAGCAGGGGACTTGGGGAGACCCAGTACTTC. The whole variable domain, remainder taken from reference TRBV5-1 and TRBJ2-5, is KAGVTQTPRYLIKTRGQQVTLSCSPISGHRSVSWYQQTPGQGLQFLFEYFSETQRNKGNFPGRFSGRQFSNSRSEMNVSTLELGDSALYLCASRGLGETQYFGPGTRLLVL.

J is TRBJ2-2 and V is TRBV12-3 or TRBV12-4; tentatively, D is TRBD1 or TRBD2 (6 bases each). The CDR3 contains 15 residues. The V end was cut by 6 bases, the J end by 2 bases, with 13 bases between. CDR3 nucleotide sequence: TGTGCCAGCAGCAAAGGGGGGACAAACACCGGGGAGCTGTTTTTT. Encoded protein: CASSKGGTNTGELFF.